Included here is one TCR beta chain sequence, with context. The V gene's germline CDR1 is SGDLS and CDR2 YYNGEE. The V segment lost 4 bases and the J segment 3 bases; nucleotides outside the gene matches: 7. The CDR3 is 15 amino acids. These data come from a study of control samples from healthy donors and cancer patients. Profiled with immunoSEQ multiplex PCR; TCRdb holds only in-frame clones, not every one. The top ten hold around 20% of the sample, which has about 82,000 clones, more than 75% seen once. This TCR came from a man aged 50 or older in good health. V and J are TRBV9 and TRBJ2-1, with 7 bases that match TRBD2. Sequencing used blood. CDR3 sequence (DNA): TGTGCCAGCAGCCTCGCGGGAGTTGGCTACAATGAGCAGTTCTTC. Translating gives CASSLAGVGYNEQFF.